This T cell receptor beta chain came from a study of cytomegalovirus exposure and HLA in healthy donors. Study summary: Early release data held some 80 million unique TCRs from HLA-typed donors. Study-wide results and limits: Apparent HLA restriction characterized most CMV-associated TCR beta chains in a later analysis.

In the case of this clone: Its specificity is unknown.

PCR used 60 Vbeta primers and 13 Jbeta primers. This table comes from immunoSEQ multiplex PCR, and its TCRdb copy is limited to in-frame clones, with some not included. The sample has under 150,000 clones, approximately 82% seen once. Healthy individuals who donated bone marrow served as the donors. Sequenced material: PBMCs. This TCR was recovered from a boy between 2 and 10 years old in good health and CMV-seronegative.

CDR3 sequence: CASSETLDNTEAFF. The CDR3 DNA reads TGCGCCAGCAGTGAGACACTAGATAACACTGAAGCTTTCTTT. The V call is TRBV10-1, the J call TRBJ1-1; no clear D gene. The CDR3 spans 14 residues. V lost 2 bases to trimming and J lost 2 bases, with 9 bases between them. Germline loops: CDR1 WNHNN, CDR2 SYGVQD (reference sequence).